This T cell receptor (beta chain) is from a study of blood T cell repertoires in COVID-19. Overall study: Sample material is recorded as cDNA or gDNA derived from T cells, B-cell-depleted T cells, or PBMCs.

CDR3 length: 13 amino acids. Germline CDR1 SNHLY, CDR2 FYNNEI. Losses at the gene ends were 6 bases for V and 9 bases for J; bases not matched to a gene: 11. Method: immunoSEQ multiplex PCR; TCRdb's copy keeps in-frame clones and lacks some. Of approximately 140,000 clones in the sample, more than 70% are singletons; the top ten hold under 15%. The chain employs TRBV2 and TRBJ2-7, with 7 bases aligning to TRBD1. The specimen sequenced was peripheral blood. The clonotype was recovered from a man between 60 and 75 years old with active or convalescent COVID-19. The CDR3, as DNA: TGTGCCAGCAGGGTTGACAGGGTGCTTCGGCAGTACTTC. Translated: CASRVDRVLRQYF.